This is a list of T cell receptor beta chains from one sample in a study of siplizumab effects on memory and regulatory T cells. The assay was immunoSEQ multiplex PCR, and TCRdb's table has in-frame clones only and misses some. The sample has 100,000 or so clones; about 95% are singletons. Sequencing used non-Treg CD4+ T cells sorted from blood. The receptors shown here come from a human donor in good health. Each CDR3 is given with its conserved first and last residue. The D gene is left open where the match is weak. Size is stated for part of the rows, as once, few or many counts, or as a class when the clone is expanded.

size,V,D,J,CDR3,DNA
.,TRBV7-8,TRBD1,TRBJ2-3,CASRETGFPTDTQYF,TGTGCCAGCAGAGAGACAGGGTTCCCTACAGATACGCAGTATTTT
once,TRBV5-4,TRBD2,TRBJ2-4,CASSFGLAGDIGEDF,TGTGCCAGCAGCTTTGGACTAGCGGGAGATATCGGGGAGGACTTC
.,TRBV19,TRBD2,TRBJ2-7,CATGLAGAKGSDEQYF,TGTGCCACCGGACTAGCGGGAGCCAAGGGGAGCGACGAGCAGTACTTC
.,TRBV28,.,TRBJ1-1,CASKDTWNTEAFF,TGTGCCAGCAAGGACACATGGAACACTGAAGCTTTCTTT
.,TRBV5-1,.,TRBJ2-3,CASSLAARGSTDTQYF,TGCGCCAGCAGCTTGGCCGCGCGGGGTAGCACAGATACGCAGTATTTT
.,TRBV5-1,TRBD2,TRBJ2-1,CASSLAWTSGRGGQFF,TGCGCCAGCAGCTTGGCGTGGACTAGCGGGAGAGGGGGGCAGTTCTTC
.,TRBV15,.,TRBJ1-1,CATSRSFLGTNTEAFF,TGTGCCACCAGCCGGAGCTTCCTGGGGACCAACACTGAAGCTTTCTTT
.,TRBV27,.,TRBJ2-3,CASSSVSDTQYF,TGTGCCAGCAGTTCGGTTTCAGATACGCAGTATTTT
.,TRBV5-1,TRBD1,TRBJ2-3,CASSWENRGADTQYF,TGCGCCAGCAGCTGGGAGAACAGGGGTGCAGATACGCAGTATTTT
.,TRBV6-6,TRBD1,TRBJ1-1,CASRRGQGEAFF,TGTGCCAGCAGGAGAGGACAGGGGGAAGCTTTCTTT
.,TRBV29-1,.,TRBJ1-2,CSVGTNFRDGYTF,TGCAGCGTTGGGACGAATTTCAGGGATGGCTACACCTTC
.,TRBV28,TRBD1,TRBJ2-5,CATKQGIGTQYF,TGTGCCACAAAACAGGGGATAGGGACCCAGTACTTC
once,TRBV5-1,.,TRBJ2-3,CASSLTSTDTQYF,TGCGCCAGCAGCTTAACGAGCACAGATACGCAGTATTTT
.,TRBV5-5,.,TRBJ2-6,CASSFNSGANVLTF,TGTGCCAGCAGCTTCAACTCTGGGGCCAACGTCCTGACTTTC
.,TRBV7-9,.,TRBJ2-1,CASSLLPGLPFF,TGTGCCAGCAGCCTACTACCGGGACTTCCGTTCTTC
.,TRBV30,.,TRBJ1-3,CAWGGPSGNTIYF,TGTGCCTGGGGGGGACCCTCTGGAAACACCATATATTTT
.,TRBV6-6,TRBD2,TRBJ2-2,CASSDEAGEAGELFF,TGTGCCAGCAGTGACGAAGCGGGAGAAGCCGGGGAGCTGTTTTTT
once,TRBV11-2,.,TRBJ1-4,CASRPTGRTNEKLFF,TGTGCCAGCAGACCCACCGGGAGAACTAATGAAAAACTGTTTTTT
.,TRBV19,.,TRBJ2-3,CASSISRSTDTQYF,TGTGCCAGTAGTATTTCCAGAAGCACAGATACGCAGTATTTT
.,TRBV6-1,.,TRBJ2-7,CASSFDYEQYF,TGTGCCAGCAGTTTCGACTACGAGCAGTACTTC
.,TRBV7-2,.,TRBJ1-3,CASSLAGSGNTIYF,TGTGCCAGCAGCTTAGCAGGTTCTGGAAACACCATATATTTT
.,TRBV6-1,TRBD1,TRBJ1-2,CASSAPGQDYGYTF,TGTGCCAGCAGTGCTCCGGGACAGGACTATGGCTACACCTTC
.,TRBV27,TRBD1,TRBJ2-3,CASSLRETGVPTQYF,TGTGCCAGCAGTCTAAGAGAGACAGGGGTACCTACGCAGTATTTT
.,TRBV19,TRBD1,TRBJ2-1,CASARDREYNEQFF,TGTGCCAGTGCCCGAGACAGGGAGTACAATGAGCAGTTCTTC
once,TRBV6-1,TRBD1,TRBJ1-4,CASRTTGAANEKLFF,TGTGCCAGCAGAACGACAGGGGCCGCTAATGAAAAACTGTTTTTT
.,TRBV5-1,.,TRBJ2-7,CASSSQTDSYEQYF,TGCGCCAGCAGCTCGCAAACAGACTCCTACGAGCAGTACTTC
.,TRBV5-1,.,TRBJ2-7,CASSLAGTSYEQYF,TGCGCCAGCAGCCTAGCAGGAACCTCCTACGAGCAGTACTTC
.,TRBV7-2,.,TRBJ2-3,CASSHRRGDIDTQYF,TGTGCCAGCAGCCATCGTAGGGGGGATATAGATACGCAGTATTTT
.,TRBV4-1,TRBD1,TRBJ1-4,CASSPPGQGNEKLFF,TGCGCCAGCAGCCCACCGGGACAGGGCAATGAAAAACTGTTTTTT
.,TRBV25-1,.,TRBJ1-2,CASSPYQVRDYGYTF,TGTGCCAGCAGTCCATACCAGGTCAGAGATTATGGCTACACCTTC
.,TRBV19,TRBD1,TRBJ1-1,CASSKGQGAGYTEAFF,TGTGCCAGTAGTAAGGGACAGGGGGCGGGTTACACTGAAGCTTTCTTT
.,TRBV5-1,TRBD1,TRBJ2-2,CASSRGQGLAGELFF,TGCGCCAGCTCGAGGGGGCAAGGATTAGCCGGGGAGCTGTTTTTT
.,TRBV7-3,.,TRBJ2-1,CASSLMQGLINEQFF,TGTGCCAGCAGCTTAATGCAGGGGCTGATCAATGAGCAGTTCTTC
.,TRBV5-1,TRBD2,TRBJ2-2,CASSIRTSGGGSGTGELFF,TGCGCCAGCAGCATACGGACTAGCGGAGGGGGCAGTGGCACCGGGGAGCTGTTTTTT
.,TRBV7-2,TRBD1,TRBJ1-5,CASSSPGPGGQPQHF,TGTGCCAGCAGCTCCCCAGGACCAGGGGGACAGCCCCAGCATTTT
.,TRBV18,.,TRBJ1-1,CASSPNAAVDTEAFF,TGTGCCAGCTCACCGAACGCGGCGGTGGACACTGAAGCTTTCTTT
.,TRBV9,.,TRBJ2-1,CASSVGEPLNEQFF,TGTGCCAGCAGCGTAGGGGAGCCCCTCAATGAGCAGTTCTTC
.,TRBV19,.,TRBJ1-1,CASSIDSEGTEAFF,TGTGCCAGTAGTATAGATTCGGAGGGCACTGAAGCTTTCTTT
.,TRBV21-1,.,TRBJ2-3,CASMPPAGLTDTQYF,TGTGCCAGCATGCCACCAGCGGGCCTCACAGATACGCAGTATTTT
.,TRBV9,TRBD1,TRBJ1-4,CASSAAGTVDEKLFF,TGTGCCAGCAGCGCGGCCGGGACAGTAGATGAAAAACTGTTTTTT
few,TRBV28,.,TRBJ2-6,CASSLSGGTGANVLTF,TGTGCCAGCAGTTTATCAGGAGGGACCGGGGCCAACGTCCTGACTTTC
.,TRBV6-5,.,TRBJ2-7,CASHKPVGQTYEQYF,TGTGCCAGCCACAAGCCGGTCGGACAGACCTACGAGCAGTACTTC